This note documents a single TCR beta chain sequence. The antigen it recognizes is unknown. The sample holds no much larger clone one base away, and base qualities are not on file. The CDR3, cysteine through phenylalanine, is 16 amino acids long. CDR3 DNA only is kept here, 48 bases in frame from base 1. Trimming removed 0 bases from V and 2 bases from J, leaving 11 bases between the germline ends. For CDR1 and CDR2, the germline V gene lists LGHNA and YSLEER. The sample originates from a study of MAIT cells during Salmonella Paratyphi A infection (dated by TCRdb to 2016 to 2017). Background on the whole study: Adult volunteers aged 18 to 60 swallowed one dose of 1-5x10^3 CFU of S. Paratyphi A strain NVGH308. Starting at diagnosis, the diagnosed volunteers took ciprofloxacin 500 mg twice daily for 14 days.

Library method: 5' RACE. TCRbeta was amplified by two rounds of PCR with Phusion High-Fidelity polymerase, and sample-specific barcodes were added in the primers. TCRbeta libraries were generated by template-switch cDNA synthesis with SMARTScribe reverse transcriptase and a TRBC-specific primer. The barcoded samples were pooled and then prepared using the NEBNext Ultra DNA Library Prep Kit for Illumina. Sequencing of the libraries took place on an Illumina MiSeq using the MiSeq reagent kit v2, 300 cycles. The original methods were these. Jemultiplexer was used to demultiplex reads by barcode, and MiTCR with default parameters handled the alignment. VDJtools removed non-functional sequences, and clonotypes were defined by amino acid sequence, with clonotype frequencies based on assigned sequence reads. In the clonal space homeostasis analysis, clonotypes were grouped by frequency into over-represented (0.05-1), large, medium and small bins. TCRdb ran its own pipeline on the public reads, namely fastp trimming at Q25 and MiXCR clone calling, and kept in-frame beta chains. CDR3 protein sequences are deduplicated, and each keeps its most common genes and DNA. In this record, the V and J calls reflect TCRdb's handling and not the investigators' own analysis. Present in this sample are approximately 1,500 distinct CDR3 sequences, about 53% of which were seen just once. Less than 45% of the sample is held by the ten biggest clonotypes.

The time point label, as the study defines it: before S. Paratyphi A challenge (baseline). Using flow cytometry, MAIT cells, defined as Valpha7.2+ CD161+ T cells, were identified and sorted. Over time, circulating MAIT cell TCRbeta repertoires were profiled in over five volunteers who came down with enteric fever following controlled oral challenge with live Salmonella Paratyphi A. Every diagnosed volunteer provided MAIT cell samples at pre-infection, mid-infection and post-infection timepoints. Enteric fever was diagnosed as Paratyphi A bacteremia and/or persistent fever above 38 °C lasting more than 12 hours. Challenged volunteers were diagnosed with infection between day 4 and day 7 after challenge. For RNA extraction, about 4,500 to 11,000 MAIT cells from each sample were sorted straight into RNAqueous-Micro lysis buffer. Lymphoprep gradient centrifugation was used to isolate peripheral blood mononuclear cells from blood samples and leukocyte cones. Cell sorting used a BD FACSAria Fusion or BD FACSAria III sorter.

Here is what the overall study found, with its caveats: Diagnosed volunteers showed more expansion or contraction among top five MAIT clonotypes than healthy controls (around 0.57 versus 0.12), suggesting infection-driven repertoire reshaping. The space taken up by over-represented MAIT clonotypes dropped significantly from baseline to mid-infection (about 0.15 to 0.097), while post-infection showed no significant difference. MAIT TRBV usage was oligoclonal, favouring TRBV20 and TRBV6, and appeared unchanged by infection. The availability of volunteer samples limited the sample sizes, but these sizes were considered adequate to detect differences between groups.

The TCR was taken from a person aged 18 to 75 who was deliberately infected with Salmonella Paratyphi A in a paratyphoid fever challenge study. The chain couples TRBV4-3 to TRBJ2-1; TRBD2 could be the D gene, as 5 bases match. Material: MAIT cells from blood, obtained at the first sampling point of the challenge study. The nucleotides are TGCGCCAGCAGCCAAGAGGGAGAGGAGCCCTACAATGAGCAGTTCTTC. It translates to CASSQEGEEPYNEQFF.